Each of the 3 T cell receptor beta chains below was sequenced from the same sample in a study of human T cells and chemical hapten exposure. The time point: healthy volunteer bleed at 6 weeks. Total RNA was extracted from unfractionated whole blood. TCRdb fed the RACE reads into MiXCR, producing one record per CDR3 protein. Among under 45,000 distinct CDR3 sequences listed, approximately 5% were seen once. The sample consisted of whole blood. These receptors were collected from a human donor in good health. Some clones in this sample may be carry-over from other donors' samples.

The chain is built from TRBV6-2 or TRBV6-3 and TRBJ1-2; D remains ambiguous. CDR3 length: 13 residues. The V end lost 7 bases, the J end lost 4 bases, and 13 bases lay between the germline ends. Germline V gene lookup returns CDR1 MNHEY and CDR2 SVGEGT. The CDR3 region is CASTLLRGYGYTF. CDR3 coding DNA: TGTGCCAGCACCTTACTGCGCGGCTATGGCTACACCTTC.

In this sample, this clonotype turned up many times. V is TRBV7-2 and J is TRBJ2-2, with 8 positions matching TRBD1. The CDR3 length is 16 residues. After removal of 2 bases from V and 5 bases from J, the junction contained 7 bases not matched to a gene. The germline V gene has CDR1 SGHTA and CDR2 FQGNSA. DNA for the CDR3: TGTGCCAGCAGCTTATCCCCGGACAGGGTAACCGGGGAGCTGTTTTTT. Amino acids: CASSLSPDRVTGELFF.

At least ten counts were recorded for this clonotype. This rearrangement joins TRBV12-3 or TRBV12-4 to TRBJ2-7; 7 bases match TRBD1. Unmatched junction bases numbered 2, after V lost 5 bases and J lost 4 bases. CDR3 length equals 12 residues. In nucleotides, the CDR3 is TGTGCCAGCAGTCCACAGGGGTACGAGCAGTACTTC. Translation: CASSPQGYEQYF.